Sequencing of this TCR beta chain was carried out in a study of T cells in Graves' hyperthyroidism and ophthalmopathy. TCR beta CDR3 regions were amplified from RNA. The HTBI set primed first-round TCR CDR3 RT-PCR. TCRdb redid the calling of the multiplex PCR reads with MiXCR, one entry per CDR3 protein. The sample includes some 570,000 distinct CDR3 sequences, approximately 17% of them seen just once. Active moderate-to-severe ophthalmopathy, Clinical Activity Score at least 3, NOSPECS at least 4, under 3 months' duration. Investigators excluded patients with uncontrolled infection, other autoimmune disease, pregnancy or lactation. Diagnosing involved the use of clinical symptoms, serum thyroxine and TRAb, thyroid ultrasound and orbital computed tomography. The germline V and J ends were trimmed by 2 bases and 0 bases, with 11 bases remaining between them. The CDR3 spans 15 residues. Germline loops: CDR1 MNHEY, CDR2 SMNVEV (reference sequence).

There are many counts of this clonotype. The sequenced sample consisted of blood. The chain employs TRBV27 and TRBJ2-7, with D perhaps matching TRBD2 (5 bases). This clonotype was sampled from a young woman with Graves' ophthalmopathy. For the CDR3, the DNA is TGTGCCAGCAGTTTACGTGGCGGGTCCTCCTACGAGCAGTACTTC. Protein product: CASSLRGGSSYEQYF.